This is a list of T cell receptor beta chains from one sample in a study of shared clonotypes between healthy human individuals. The protocol was immunoSEQ multiplex PCR, while the TCRdb copy is restricted to in-frame clones and leaves out a portion. The data contain approximately 980,000 clones, around three quarters of them singletons. Material for sequencing was memory CD4+ T cells sorted from blood. Receptors were obtained from a man aged 18 to 29 in good health. Both conserved end residues are part of each CDR3.

>TRBV2
CASEPDLRHLGDDKNIQYF
>TRBV30
CAWRESYNSPLHF
>TRBV7-3
CASGSGTQETQYF
>TRBV14
CASSRPSGNTIYF
>TRBV5-1
CASSSQGGEQYF
>TRBV10-3
CAIRRDRASYEQYF
>TRBV5-1
CASSSAQGDSGETQYF
>TRBV7-2
CASSLARLAGSYEQYF
>TRBV2
CASSRVGNEQFF
>TRBV5-1
CASSPHTPNTEAFF
>TRBV5-4
CASSLAGTVSPAYF
>TRBV11-1
CASTPPGLAKNIQYF
>TRBV6-6
CASSSTGSYGYTF
>TRBV4-1
CASSQGQSNQPQHF
>TRBV19
CASSIPLVTNQPQHF